Presented here are 32 T cell receptor beta chains from one specimen sequenced in a study of technical replicates of blood from a handful of donors. Only in-frame clones appear in the TCRdb table, and some are missing; sequencing was by immunoSEQ multiplex PCR. The sample yields 75,000 to 100,000 clones, just under 95% seen once. Sequenced input: T cells isolated from PBMCs. The source is a human donor in good health.

J is TRBJ2-7 and V is TRBV6-5, with 11 positions matching TRBD2. The CDR3 extends over 14 amino acids. The germline gives CDR1 MNHEY, CDR2 SVGAGI. J gave up 4 bases and V 5 bases, and 4 bases lay outside the gene matches. In DNA, the CDR3 is TGTGCCAGCAGTATGGGACTAGCGGTTTACGAGCAGTACTTC. Residues: CASSMGLAVYEQYF.

The V gene is TRBV28, the J gene TRBJ2-7; no reliable D call. CDR1 and CDR2 (germline): MDHEN, SYDVKM. V was shortened by 6 bases and J by 6 bases, with 12 bases between the two germline ends. This CDR3 region has 12 residues. The CDR3 here is CASSPRGSEQYF. The CDR3 DNA reads TGTGCCAGCAGCCCAAGAGGTTCCGAGCAGTACTTC.

The genes are TRBV6-1 and TRBJ2-1, with D possibly TRBD2 on 5 matching bases. Germline V gene sequence: CDR1 MNHNS, CDR2 SASEGT. V was trimmed by 10 bases and J by 6 bases, leaving 22 bases between them. The CDR3 consists of 15 residues. The CDR3 sequence: CATTRTAYGSNEQFF. The CDR3 coding sequence is TGTGCCACCACCAGGACGGCATATGGGAGCAATGAGCAGTTCTTC.

The rearrangement joins TRBV4-1 to TRBJ1-1; 10 bases map to TRBD1. The CDR3 covers 15 residues. V gave up 1 base and J gave up 1 base; unmatched junction bases: 0. CDR1 and CDR2 (germline): MGHRA, YSYEKL. In DNA, the CDR3 is TGCGCCAGCAGCCAAGGGGACAGGGGGAACACTGAAGCTTTCTTT. Protein product: CASSQGDRGNTEAFF.

This chain links TRBV13 with TRBJ1-2; D gene unclear. V was cut by 0 bases and J by 3 bases, with 11 bases left in between. The CDR3 runs 15 residues. Germline loops: CDR1 PRHDT, CDR2 FYEKMQ (reference sequence). For the CDR3, the DNA is TGTGCCAGCAGCTTAGGGTTAACGGAGGACTATGGCTACACCTTC. As protein: CASSLGLTEDYGYTF.

This clone showed up just once. This rearrangement joins TRBV18 to TRBJ1-5, with 8 bases fitting TRBD1. CDR3 length: 14 residues. Germline V lookup: CDR1 KGHSH, CDR2 LQKENI. J was trimmed by 7 bases and V by 3 bases; bases with no gene match: 5. CDR3: CASSPGQGDQPQHF. In DNA, the CDR3 is TGTGCCAGCTCACCTGGACAGGGAGACCAGCCCCAGCATTTT.

The chain employs TRBV2 and TRBJ1-1; D remains unclear. V gave up 4 bases and J gave up 2 bases, with 14 bases separating them. This CDR3 has 15 amino acids. CDR1 and CDR2 (germline): SNHLY, FYNNEI. The DNA of the CDR3 is TGTGCCAGCAGTGGCACAGATGCCACCAACACTGAAGCTTTCTTT. This translates into CASSGTDATNTEAFF.

CDR3 region: CASRTGPVDYEQYF. The CDR3 DNA reads TGTGCCAGCAGGACAGGGCCCGTGGACTACGAGCAGTACTTC. The chain combines TRBV27 with TRBJ2-7, with TRBD1 matching over 7 bases. The CDR3 runs to 14 residues. Germline-derived CDR1 and CDR2 are MNHEY and SMNVEV (reference sequence). Trimming at V came to 6 bases and at J to 3 bases, leaving 8 bases not matched to a gene.

The J gene is TRBJ2-1, the V gene TRBV7-3, with D possibly TRBD1 on 5 matching bases. The CDR3 spans 15 residues. Germline loops: CDR1 SGHTA, CDR2 FQGTGA. Trimming removed 2 bases at V and 0 bases at J, with 8 bases between. The CDR3 DNA sequence: TGTGCCAGCAGCTTAGACAGCCGCTCCTACAATGAGCAGTTCTTC. It specifies CASSLDSRSYNEQFF.

The gene calls are TRBV19 and TRBJ2-7; D might be TRBD2 (5 bases). Trimming cost V 3 bases and J 0 bases, with 9 bases left between them. The CDR3 totals 14 residues. From germline, CDR1 is LNHDA and CDR2 SQIVND (reference sequence). CDR3 nucleotides: TGTGCCAGTAGTATTTCGGGGAGCTCCTACGAGCAGTACTTC. It encodes CASSISGSSYEQYF.

The chain joins TRBV6-1 to TRBJ2-7; the D gene is possibly TRBD2 (7 bases). Trimming stripped 7 bases from V and 5 bases from J, with 21 bases between. CDR3 length: 15 residues. CDR1 and CDR2 from the germline V gene are MNHNS and SASEGT. In nucleotides, the CDR3 is TGTGCCAGCAAGACCGGGGGCAGTCGGGGGGACGAGCAGTACTTC. Amino acids: CASKTGGSRGDEQYF.

This clone was seen just once. The chain is built from TRBV5-4 and TRBJ1-1; 10 bases map to TRBD1. This CDR3 comprises 13 residues. CDR1 is SGHNT, CDR2 YYREEE, per germline (reference sequence). Losses at the gene ends were 2 bases for V and 6 bases for J; bases not matched to a gene: 1. DNA of the CDR3: TGTGCCAGCAGCTTCGGACAGGGGGCTGAAGCTTTCTTT. It yields the protein CASSFGQGAEAFF.

The chain employs TRBV27 and TRBJ1-5, with D perhaps TRBD1 (5 bases). The germline V and J ends were trimmed by 1 base and 5 bases, with 12 bases remaining between them. Germline assignment: CDR1 MNHEY and CDR2 SMNVEV (reference sequence). CDR3 size: 15 residues. The CDR3 DNA reads TGTGCCAGCAGTTTATTCGGCAGGGAGGATCAGCCCCAGCATTTT. Its translation is CASSLFGREDQPQHF.

The gene calls are TRBV15 and TRBJ2-3; 7 bases match TRBD1. Germline CDR1 reads LNHNV; CDR2 reads YYDKDF (reference sequence). The J segment lost 2 bases and the V segment lost 3 bases, leaving 2 bases of the junction unmatched. This CDR3 contains 14 residues. The CDR3 loop reads CATSSDRATDTQYF. DNA of the CDR3: TGTGCCACCAGCAGCGACAGGGCCACAGATACGCAGTATTTT.

The V and J genes are TRBV5-1 and TRBJ2-1; 7 bases align to TRBD1. In germline, CDR1 is SGHRS, CDR2 YFSETQ. J lost 9 bases, V lost 2 bases, and 14 bases had no gene match. This CDR3 is 16 amino acids long. The CDR3 protein is CASSFGVRQGIVEQFF. In DNA, the CDR3 is TGCGCCAGCAGCTTCGGGGTAAGACAGGGAATTGTTGAGCAGTTCTTC.

V usage is TRBV18 and J usage is TRBJ2-3, with 11 bases lining up with TRBD2. From germline, CDR1 is KGHSH and CDR2 LQKENI. The CDR3 contains 18 residues. J gave up 3 bases and V 3 bases, and 11 bases lay outside the gene matches. DNA of the CDR3: TGTGCCAGCTCACCGGAAATAGCGGGAGGGCCCGGTACAGATACGCAGTATTTT. This codes for CASSPEIAGGPGTDTQYF. Variable domain in full (rest from reference TRBV18 and TRBJ2-3): NAGVMQNPRHLVRRRGQEARLRCSPMKGHSHVYWYRQLPEEGLKFMVYLQKENIIDESGMPKERFSAEFPKEGPSILRIQQVVRGDSAAYFCASSPEIAGGPGTDTQYFGPGTRLTVL.

V is TRBV21-1 and J is TRBJ2-3; the table's D call TRBD1 went unverified against the DNA. TRBV21-1 is a pseudogene locus. This CDR3 has 13 residues. The CDR3 spells CASTGWLTDTQYF. The CDR3 nucleotides read TGTGCCAGTACAGGGTGGCTAACAGATACGCAGTATTTT.

This sequence joins TRBV18 and TRBJ1-1; 8 positions agree with TRBD1. After removal of 6 bases from V and 6 bases from J, the junction contained 12 bases not matched to a gene. This CDR3 has 15 residues. The germline gives CDR1 KGHSH, CDR2 LQKENI. The DNA of the CDR3 is TGTGCCAGCTCCCCCAGGACAGGGCTCTATCCTGAAGCTTTCTTT. Its translation: CASSPRTGLYPEAFF.

The rearrangement uses TRBV5-4 and TRBJ2-1, with D possibly being TRBD1 (6 bases). CDR3 length: 16 amino acids. The germline V and J ends were trimmed by 3 bases and 5 bases, with 18 bases remaining between them. CDR1 and CDR2 from the germline V gene are SGHNT and YYREEE (reference sequence). CDR3 amino acids: CASSSMTGTMNNEQFF. CDR3 DNA sequence: TGTGCCAGCAGCTCGATGACCGGGACAATGAACAATGAGCAGTTCTTC.

This clone was observed a single time. The chain has TRBV5-8 and TRBJ2-2, with D tentatively TRBD1 (6 bases). The CDR3 extends over 14 amino acids. The V end was cut by 4 bases, the J end by 1 base, with 8 bases between. Germline values: CDR1 SGHTS, CDR2 YDEGEE. The CDR3 sequence: CASSLQGNTGELFF. CDR3 bases: TGTGCCAGCAGCCTACAGGGGAACACCGGGGAGCTGTTTTTT.

This chain uses TRBV7-9 with TRBJ2-5; D is undetermined. This CDR3 has 15 amino acids. Germline lookup yields CDR1 SEHNR and CDR2 FQNEAQ (reference sequence). Between the trimmed V and J ends, which lost 1 base and 1 base, there was a span of 10 bases. The CDR3 protein is CASSLDGSSQETQYF. DNA of the CDR3: TGTGCCAGCAGCTTAGATGGTAGTTCCCAAGAGACCCAGTACTTC.

Here the CDR3 reads CASSLSNSGSPETQYF. The CDR3 DNA is TGTGCCAGCAGTTTATCGAATAGCGGGAGCCCGGAGACCCAGTACTTC. The chain uses TRBV28 and TRBJ2-5; 9 positions agree with TRBD2. Germline V gene sequence: CDR1 MDHEN, CDR2 SYDVKM. V lost 1 base and J lost 5; bases outside the gene matches: 8. The CDR3 runs 16 residues.

The chain carries TRBV30 and TRBJ1-1, with TRBD1 matching over 7 bases. Trimming removed 4 bases from V and 2 bases from J; junction bases left unmatched: 10. The CDR3 is 15 amino acids. CDR1 is GTSNPN, CDR2 SVGIG, per germline (reference sequence). The CDR3 coding sequence is TGTGCCTGGAAATTAGTCCAGGGGGGCAACACTGAAGCTTTCTTT. This codes for CAWKLVQGGNTEAFF.

The CDR3 nucleotides read TGTGCCACCAGCACCCCCGGGCAGGGGGGCGAGCAGTACTTC. Its translation is CATSTPGQGGEQYF. The chain links TRBV15 to TRBJ2-7, with TRBD1 as a possible D gene (7 bases). Trimming took off 4 bases at V and 6 bases at J, with 16 bases between the two ends. The CDR3 has 14 residues. Germline V gene lookup returns CDR1 LNHNV and CDR2 YYDKDF (reference sequence).

The chain recombines TRBV5-1 with TRBJ2-1; D possibly corresponds to TRBD2 (6 bases). This CDR3 comprises 15 residues. Germline V CDR1 and CDR2: SGHRS, YFSETQ. V was pared by 4 bases and J by 0 bases, with 11 bases between. CDR3 loop: CASSRGESSYNEQFF. The CDR3 DNA follows: TGCGCCAGCAGCCGCGGGGAGAGCTCCTACAATGAGCAGTTCTTC. Variable domain in full (rest from reference TRBV5-1 and TRBJ2-1): KAGVTQTPRYLIKTRGQQVTLSCSPISGHRSVSWYQQTPGQGLQFLFEYFSETQRNKGNFPGRFSGRQFSNSRSEMNVSTLELGDSALYLCASSRGESSYNEQFFGPGTRLTVL.

The rearrangement uses TRBV30 and TRBJ1-5; possibly TRBD1 for D (5 bases). Trimming took off 0 bases at V and 7 bases at J, with 10 bases between the two ends. CDR3 length: 13 amino acids. Germline CDR1 and CDR2: GTSNPN and SVGIG (reference sequence). The CDR3 DNA reads TGTGCCTGGAGTGTACAGGAAGAACAGCCCCAGCATTTT. Its translation is CAWSVQEEQPQHF.

The chain employs TRBV6-5 and TRBJ2-5, with 9 bases that match TRBD2. Germline trimming cut 0 bases from V and 5 bases from J; bases unmatched to any gene: 7. From germline, CDR1 is MNHEY and CDR2 SVGAGI. The CDR3 totals 16 residues. CDR3 loop: CASSYSSLAGWETQYF. DNA for the CDR3: TGTGCCAGCAGTTACTCATCCCTAGCGGGATGGGAGACCCAGTACTTC.

The table lists this clone with a count of one. V is TRBV6-1 and J is TRBJ2-7; 7 bases fit TRBD1. CDR1 MNHNS and CDR2 SASEGT come from the germline V gene. This CDR3 spans 15 amino acids. The V and J ends lost 7 bases and 2 bases, in that order; junction bases with no gene match: 11. CDR3 nucleotides: TGTGCCAGCACCGAGATGGACAGGTTTGCCTACGAGCAGTACTTC. This encodes CASTEMDRFAYEQYF.

This clone was detected only once. The chain couples TRBV5-1 to TRBJ1-4; 7 bases agree with TRBD1. The CDR3 loop spans 14 amino acids. CDR1 SGHRS and CDR2 YFSETQ come from the germline V gene. After removal of 0 bases from V and 8 bases from J, the junction contained 4 bases not matched to a gene. CDR3 loop: CASSLDRGPEKLFF. Written as DNA, the CDR3 is TGCGCCAGCAGCTTGGACAGGGGCCCCGAAAAACTGTTTTTT.

The gene calls are TRBV18 and TRBJ2-1; 13 nucleotides line up with TRBD2. The CDR3 has 15 residues. The germline V gene has CDR1 KGHSH and CDR2 LQKENI. The trim removed 9 bases at V and 7 bases at J, leaving 9 bases unmatched. CDR3 loop: CASRIGTSGANEQFF. The CDR3 DNA reads as TGTGCCAGTCGGATTGGGACTAGCGGGGCAAATGAGCAGTTCTTC.

The gene calls are TRBV19 and TRBJ2-1; 12 bases align to TRBD1. CDR1 LNHDA and CDR2 SQIVND come from the germline V gene (reference sequence). This CDR3 has 16 amino acids. Germline trimming cut 7 bases from V and 6 bases from J; bases unmatched to any gene: 10. The CDR3 sequence: CASTISGTGGFNEQFF. The CDR3 bases are TGTGCCAGTACCATTTCGGGGACAGGGGGCTTCAATGAGCAGTTCTTC.

The chain is built from TRBV2 and TRBJ2-5; TRBD1 is a possible D gene (7 bases). The DNA matches TRBJ2-7 better at its end, which makes the J call doubtful. The length of the CDR3 is 15 residues. Germline CDR1 reads SNHLY; CDR2 reads FYNNEI. CDR3 region: CASRAQTGRSYEQYF. The CDR3 nucleotides read TGTGCCAGCAGGGCCCAGACAGGGAGGTCCTACGAGCAGTACTTC.